The entry below describes one T cell receptor beta chain. Its matching antigen is unknown. Isolating PBMCs gave at least 6 million of these cells per sample. Total RNA extracted from each sample amounted to at least 6 micrograms. The data are from a study of blood T cells in healthy people across ages. The study's findings and limits: Per million T cells, TCR beta diversity dropped about linearly as age rose. The long-lived group displayed more naive CD4+ cells, plus higher diversity, than the aged donors did.

Next came a second PCR, run for about 7 to 12 cycles, which used a sample-barcoded 5' primer along with a J-beta primer mix. MiXCR, run by TCRdb on the 5' RACE reads, gives a single entry per CDR3 protein. This table has over 600,000 distinct CDR3 sequences, around 50% appearing once. The sequence was collected from a man aged 40-50 years in good health. The sequencing sample was made of blood.

The CDR3 coding sequence is TGTGCCAGCAGTGACGGGAGGGGGAGCACAGATACGCAGTATTTT. This codes for CASSDGRGSTDTQYF. The V call is TRBV2, the J call TRBJ2-3; 8 bases are a match to TRBD2. V was pared by 3 bases and J by 0 bases, with 2 bases of the junction left unmatched. Per germline, CDR1 SNHLY and CDR2 FYNNEI. The CDR3 totals 15 residues.